This T cell receptor beta chain was recovered during a study of OX40 agonist ivuxolimab in advanced cancers. Study-wide context: Ivuxolimab was a fully human IgG2 agonistic monoclonal antibody targeting the costimulatory receptor OX40 (CD134). Intravenous ivuxolimab was administered to patients every 2 weeks at six dose levels: 0.01, 0.1, 0.3, 1.5, 3 and 10 mg/kg. Among the roughly 50 dose-escalation patients, some 19 had hepatocellular carcinoma, 15 or so melanoma, 9 renal cell carcinoma and 9 head and neck cancer. A male proportion of around 81% and a mean age of 60 years, ranging from about 20 to 80, were recorded for the dose-escalation cohort. Patients were allowed to have had prior anti-PD-1, anti-PD-L1 or anti-CTLA-4 therapy, and less than 45% of the dose-escalation patients had previously received checkpoint inhibitors. Three dose-escalation patients achieved partial responses, one with hepatocellular carcinoma and two with cutaneous melanoma. Peripheral TCRbeta sequencing aimed to test whether ivuxolimab altered TCR sequence diversity and caused clonal T-cell expansion. The paper covers the monotherapy dose-escalation part of the phase I ivuxolimab trial, which included N of about 56 patients.

V is pared back by 1 base and J by 4 bases, with 19 bases lying between the germline termini. The CDR3, from cysteine to phenylalanine, totals 17 residues. The CDR3 DNA has 51 bases and is translated from base 1. CDR1 and CDR2 are drawn from the germline V gene (reference sequence): PRHDT, FYEKMQ. Overall study outcomes, separate from this receptor: After ivuxolimab, expanded clones were on average more numerous among CD8+ T cells than among CD4+ T cells. At doses from 0.1 to 3.0 mg/kg, clonal expansion was seen in both CD4+ and CD8+ blood T cells between baseline and week 6. The antigen specificity of the clonally expanded peripheral T cells was not determined. In the 0.1-3.0 mg/kg groups, partial responders were among the patients with the lowest normalized peripheral clonal expansion, particularly in CD8+ T cells. Low levels of normalized T-cell clonal expansion were also seen in some nonresponding patients.

The trial excluded patients who had a history of autoimmune disease or were on systemic immunosuppression. Peripheral blood for TCR sequencing was collected from all dose cohorts at baseline, on cycle 4 day 1, and on cycle 7 day 1. Samples came from an open-label, multicenter, first-in-human phase I dose-escalation trial of ivuxolimab. Adults with locally advanced or metastatic melanoma, renal cell carcinoma, hepatocellular carcinoma or head and neck squamous cell carcinoma were enrolled in the trial. Before TCR sequencing, CD4+ T cells and CD8+ T cells were sorted from peripheral blood as separate populations. Details on this clone: The clone's antigen remains unknown. It has no much larger one-base neighbor in the sample; base qualities were not kept.

To sequence the TCRbeta CDR3 region, genomic DNA was isolated from the sorted cells. The immunoSEQ Assay was used to sequence the TCRbeta CDR3 regions. TCRdb took this table from immuneACCESS and kept in-frame rearrangements with V and J called. Such tables lack part of the clones; where checked against another copy, unresolved V genes explain under half of the gap, and the rest is unexplained. This sample comprises tens of thousands of clones, about 81% of them detected only once. Roughly 4.7% of the sample comes from the top ten. The sequenced sample was CD4+ or CD8+ T cells sorted from blood, obtained in a trial of the OX40 agonist ivuxolimab. The receptor was derived from an adult with an advanced solid tumor such as melanoma, head and neck, liver or kidney cancer. The receptor chain draws on TRBV13 and TRBJ1-1; 6 matching bases give a weak D call of TRBD1. CDR3 protein: CASSLVQGRWVSTEAFF. The bases read TGTGCCAGCAGCTTAGTGCAGGGGAGATGGGTTAGCACTGAAGCTTTCTTT.